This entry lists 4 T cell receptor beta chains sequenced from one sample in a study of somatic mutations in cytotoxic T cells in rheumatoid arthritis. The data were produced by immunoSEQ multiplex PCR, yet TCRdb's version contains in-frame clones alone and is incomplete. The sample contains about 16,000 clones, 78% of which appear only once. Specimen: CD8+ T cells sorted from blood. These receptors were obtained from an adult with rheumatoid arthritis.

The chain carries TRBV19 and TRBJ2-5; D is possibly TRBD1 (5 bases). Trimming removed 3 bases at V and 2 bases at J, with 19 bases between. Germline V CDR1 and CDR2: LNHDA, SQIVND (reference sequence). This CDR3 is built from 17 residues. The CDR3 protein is CASSIKGWGVRQETQYF. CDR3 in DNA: TGTGCCAGTAGTATTAAAGGGTGGGGCGTCAGGCAAGAGACCCAGTACTTC.

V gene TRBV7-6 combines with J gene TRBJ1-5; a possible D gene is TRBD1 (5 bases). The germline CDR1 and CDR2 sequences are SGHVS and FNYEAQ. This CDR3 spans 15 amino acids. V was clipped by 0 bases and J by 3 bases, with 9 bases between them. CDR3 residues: CASSLAWGNNQPQHF. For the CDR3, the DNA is TGTGCCAGCAGCTTAGCGTGGGGGAACAATCAGCCCCAGCATTTT.

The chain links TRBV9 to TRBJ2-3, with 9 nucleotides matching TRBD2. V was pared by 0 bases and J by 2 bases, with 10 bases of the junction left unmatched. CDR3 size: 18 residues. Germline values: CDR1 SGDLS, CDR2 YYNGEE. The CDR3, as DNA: TGTGCCAGCAGCGTAGCCCCAACCAGCGGGGGGATCACAGATACGCAGTATTTT. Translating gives CASSVAPTSGGITDTQYF.

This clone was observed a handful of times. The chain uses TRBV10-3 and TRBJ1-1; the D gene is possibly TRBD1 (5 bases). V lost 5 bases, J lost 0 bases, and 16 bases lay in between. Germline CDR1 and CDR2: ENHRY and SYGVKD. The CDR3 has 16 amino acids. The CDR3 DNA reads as TGTGCCATCAGTTTTGGGCAGGGAATAATGAACACTGAAGCTTTCTTT. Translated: CAISFGQGIMNTEAFF.